A selection of T cell receptor beta chains follows, all from one sample in a study of shared clonotypes between healthy human individuals. The assay was immunoSEQ multiplex PCR, and TCRdb's table has in-frame clones only and misses some. This table has 550,000 to 850,000 clones, around 72% appearing once. Sequencing was performed on memory CD4+ T cells sorted from blood. The receptors here all came from a woman aged 25 to 45 in good health. The CDR3 runs from the conserved cysteine through the conserved F or W. D genes are given only for firm matches.

D	J	V	CDR3
-	TRBJ1-3	TRBV28	CASSLEITYSGNTIYF
-	TRBJ2-3	TRBV19	CASSRTLLTDTQYF
-	TRBJ2-7	TRBV9	CASLPYEQYF
-	TRBJ1-4	TRBV4-2	CASSQDPTGANEKLFF
-	TRBJ1-1	TRBV18	CASEVNGDTEAFF
-	TRBJ2-3	TRBV19	CASTLGGASTDTQYF
-	TRBJ1-4	TRBV14	CASSRAKEKLFF
-	TRBJ2-3	TRBV19	CASIGADTQYF
TRBD1	TRBJ2-6	TRBV6-6	CASSAGGAGANVLTF
-	TRBJ1-2	TRBV28	CASTRGAPNYGYTF
TRBD2	TRBJ2-2	TRBV27	CASSSRTSGQVNTGELFF
-	TRBJ2-7	TRBV28	CASSSNKLWTGSSYEQYF
-	TRBJ2-7	TRBV7-2	CASSLESGGAYEQYF
TRBD1	TRBJ2-7	TRBV18	CASAEVGTGGYEQYF
-	TRBJ1-5	TRBV6-5	CASSAGTPRGQPQHF
-	TRBJ2-7	TRBV7-7	CASSLERGGEQYF
TRBD1	TRBJ1-1	TRBV27	CASHKGGRGTDTEAFF
-	TRBJ2-5	TRBV4-2	CASSQGGKNQETQYF
TRBD2	TRBJ2-2	TRBV7-9	CASSPTGTSDTGELFF
-	TRBJ1-2	TRBV19	CASNGQGSWGYTF
-	TRBJ2-1	TRBV6-6	CASETGVGEQFF
TRBD1	TRBJ1-2	TRBV15	CATSRGDRAGGYTF
-	TRBJ2-1	TRBV6-5	CASSYQLNNEQFF
-	TRBJ1-1	TRBV28	CASSLLSDEAFF
-	TRBJ2-1	TRBV4-1	CASSQGDSHREQFF
-	TRBJ2-7	TRBV25-1	CASSDSYEQYF
TRBD1	TRBJ1-3	TRBV9	CASSVSYRGLDGNTIYF
-	TRBJ2-5	TRBV6-1	CASSGAGQETQYF
-	TRBJ1-1	TRBV18	CASSQRQNTEAFF
-	TRBJ1-3	TRBV28	CASSLGLGNTIYF
TRBD2	TRBJ2-4	TRBV4-1	CASSNGLAGGLAKNIQYF